The subject of this entry is one T cell receptor beta chain. As yet, its antigen is unknown. Expressed TCRB transcripts were sequenced because the entire RNA isolate underwent reverse transcription. Measured with immunoSEQ multiplex PCR; TCRdb has only the in-frame clones, and not every one. Of about 240,000 clones listed, 11% to 15% are singletons. The sample originates from a study of beta chain features in type 1 diabetes. The CDR3 is made up of 15 amino acids. Germline CDR1 SGHRS, CDR2 YFSETQ. V lost 4 bases, J lost 1 base, and 3 bases stayed unmatched. Study-wide points: Within each of all four CD4+ subsets, Type 1 diabetes patients had TCRB CDR3s that were moderately but significantly shorter.

The V and J genes are TRBV5-1 and TRBJ2-5; 11 nucleotides align to TRBD1. This TCR was recovered from a man aged 25-45 years with type 1 diabetes. The source material was naive CD4+ T cells from blood. CDR3 region: CASSLGTGGQETQYF. In DNA form, the CDR3 reads TGCGCCAGCAGCCTTGGGACAGGGGGCCAAGAGACCCAGTACTTC.